One sample yielded the 23 T cell receptor beta chains listed below, sequenced in a study of blood T cell repertoires in COVID-19. TCRdb's copy holds only in-frame clones and misses some; the assay was immunoSEQ multiplex PCR. The data hold approximately 300,000 clones, with approximately 90% observed a single time. Sample: peripheral blood. These receptors were obtained from a woman between 50 and 59 years old with active or convalescent COVID-19.

The V and J genes are TRBV9 and TRBJ1-1; possibly TRBD1 for D (6 bases). This CDR3 region has 14 residues. Per the germline V gene, CDR1 is SGDLS and CDR2 is YYNGEE. Trimming removed 4 bases at V and 2 bases at J, with 12 bases between. The CDR3 region is CASSLDSHNTEAFF. As DNA, the CDR3 is TGTGCCAGCAGCCTGGACAGCCACAACACTGAAGCTTTCTTT.

The chain employs TRBV11-3 and TRBJ2-7; D uncertain. Germline loops: CDR1 SGHNT, CDR2 YENEEA. V was trimmed by 1 base and J by 5 bases, leaving 9 bases between them. The CDR3 is 13 residues long. DNA for the CDR3: TGTGCCAGCAGCTTAGGAAGTGGGCACGAGCAGTACTTC. As protein: CASSLGSGHEQYF.

The sample holds one count of this clone. The V and J genes are TRBV4-3 and TRBJ1-3; D is ambiguous. CDR1 and CDR2 (germline): LGHNA, YSLEER. This CDR3 spans 13 amino acids. Trimming took off 0 bases at V and 3 bases at J, with 3 bases between the two ends. DNA of the CDR3: TGCGCCAGCAGCCAAGATCGTGGAAACACCATATATTTT. This sequence encodes CASSQDRGNTIYF.

In its sample, this clone was seen once. The chain uses TRBV10-1 and TRBJ1-6, with D hard to call. CDR1 is WNHNN and CDR2 is SYGVQD in the germline V gene (reference sequence). This CDR3 region has 10 residues. Trimming took 8 bases from V and 8 from J, leaving 4 bases between them. CDR3 nucleotides: TGCGCCAGCCGGGATTCACCCCTCCACTTT. Residues: CASRDSPLHF.

The chain links TRBV6-5 to TRBJ2-1, with 7 positions matching TRBD2. CDR3 length: 14 residues. Trimming removed 6 bases from V and 6 bases from J; junction bases left unmatched: 8. Germline loops: CDR1 MNHEY, CDR2 SVGAGI. CDR3 coding DNA: TGTGCCAGCAGGAAAGCGGCTAGCGGCAATGAGCAGTTCTTC. Its protein product is CASRKAASGNEQFF.

The chain couples TRBV4-3 to TRBJ2-7; 7 bases match TRBD2. With 1 base clipped from V and 1 base from J, the junction kept 4 bases outside the gene matches. This CDR3 is built from 15 residues. CDR1 is LGHNA, CDR2 YSLEER, per germline. The CDR3 region has the DNA TGCGCCAGCAGCCAAGGGGCTAGCGGTTCCTACGAGCAGTACTTC. It yields the protein CASSQGASGSYEQYF.

The rearrangement joins TRBV5-4 to TRBJ1-3; unclear D gene. Trimming left V 4 bases short and J 1 base short, with 9 bases between. Germline V gene lookup returns CDR1 SGHNT and CDR2 YYREEE (reference sequence). CDR3 size: 14 residues. In DNA, the CDR3 is TGTGCCAGCAGCGGAGGGAATTCTGGAAACACCATATATTTT. This translates into CASSGGNSGNTIYF.

The V call is TRBV7-3, the J call TRBJ2-1, with D possibly being TRBD2 (6 bases). Germline CDR1 reads SGHTA; CDR2 reads FQGTGA. The V end lost 5 bases, the J end lost 0 bases, and 14 bases lay between the germline ends. The CDR3 covers 16 residues. The CDR3 bases are TGTGCCAGCAGCATACGGGGGATTAGCTCCTACAATGAGCAGTTCTTC. Translating gives CASSIRGISSYNEQFF.

V usage is TRBV2 and J usage is TRBJ2-7; 9 bases are a match to TRBD1. From germline, CDR1 is SNHLY and CDR2 FYNNEI. CDR3 length: 16 amino acids. V shed 2 bases, J shed 2 bases, and the junction held 7 bases outside the gene matches. As DNA, the CDR3 is TGTGCCAGCAGTGAACTTGGGACAGGGACCACCTACGAGCAGTACTTC. This encodes CASSELGTGTTYEQYF. The whole variable domain, filled in from reference TRBV2 and TRBJ2-7, reads EPEVTQTPSHQVTQMGQEVILRCVPISNHLYFYWYRQILGQKVEFLVSFYNNEISEKSEIFDDQFSVERPDGSNFTLKIRSTKLEDSAMYFCASSELGTGTTYEQYFGPGTRLTVT.

The rearrangement joins TRBV18 to TRBJ1-3; D might be TRBD1 (5 bases). Germline V gives CDR1 KGHSH, CDR2 LQKENI. CDR3 length equals 14 residues. V was pared by 5 bases and J by 4 bases, with 12 bases between. CDR3 bases: TGTGCCAGCTCAACAACAGGCCGCGGAAACACCATATATTTT. Translated, it gives CASSTTGRGNTIYF.

The table lists this clone with a few counts. The CDR3 reads CASSSRVTEAFF. The CDR3 nucleotides read TGTGCCAGCAGTTCTCGGGTGACTGAAGCTTTCTTT. The chain is built from TRBV27 and TRBJ1-1; D not resolved. The V end was cut by 4 bases, the J end by 5 bases, with 8 bases between. Germline V gene lookup returns CDR1 MNHEY and CDR2 SMNVEV (reference sequence). This CDR3 has 12 residues.

At least ten counts were recorded for this clone. The CDR3 nucleotides are TGTGCCAGTAGTATACCCTTCTTCAAAGCGGGAGGGGAGATCAGAGAGCAGTTCTTC. Its translation: CASSIPFFKAGGEIREQFF. The J gene is TRBJ2-1, the V gene TRBV19, with 10 bases lining up with TRBD2. CDR1 and CDR2 (germline): LNHDA, SQIVND (reference sequence). The CDR3 runs to 19 residues. Trimming cost V 2 bases and J 10 bases; bases outside gene matches: 20.

The chain combines TRBV6-5 with TRBJ2-2; the D gene is possibly TRBD2 (5 bases). The CDR3 length is 15 residues. Germline CDR1 is MNHEY and CDR2 is SVGAGI. The V and J ends lost 2 bases and 7 bases respectively, with 14 bases between them. CDR3 DNA: TGTGCCAGCAGTTACGCCCGAACAGAGGGCGGGGAGCTGTTTTTT. Protein: CASSYARTEGGELFF.

The V gene is TRBV4-1, the J gene TRBJ1-1; no reliable D call. Germline CDR1 MGHRA, CDR2 YSYEKL. The CDR3 contains 14 residues. V lost 4 bases to trimming and J lost 2 bases, with 11 bases between them. The CDR3 reads CASSRVPTNTEAFF. CDR3 sequence (DNA): TGCGCCAGCAGCCGTGTACCGACAAACACTGAAGCTTTCTTT.

The V call is TRBV4-2, the J call TRBJ1-6, with 7 bases lining up with TRBD1. CDR3 length: 15 amino acids. Germline CDR1 and CDR2: LGHNA and YNFKEQ. Trimming cost V 1 base and J 10 bases; bases outside gene matches: 7. The CDR3 loop is CASSQVQGTGSPLHF. CDR3 sequence (DNA): TGTGCCAGCAGCCAAGTACAGGGGACGGGATCACCCCTCCACTTT.

V usage is TRBV12-3 or TRBV12-4 and J usage is TRBJ2-5; D gene uncertain. V lost 0 bases and J lost 4, with 6 bases in between. The CDR3 extends over 13 amino acids. The CDR3 region has the DNA TGTGCCAGCAGTTTAGCCGGCGGAGAGACCCAGTACTTC. Translated, it gives CASSLAGGETQYF.

The chain carries TRBV3-1 (or the pseudogene TRBV3-2) and TRBJ2-7, with TRBD2 matching 8 bases. The CDR3 totals 16 residues. Germline CDR1 is LGHDT and CDR2 is YNNKEL (reference sequence). The V and J ends lost 4 bases and 2 bases, in that order; junction bases with no gene match: 10. In DNA form, the CDR3 reads TGTGCCAGCAGCCGCACGACGGGGGGGACCCCCTACGAGCAGTACTTC. Encoded protein: CASSRTTGGTPYEQYF.

This clone was seen just once. The chain couples TRBV5-1 to TRBJ2-1; TRBD2 matches 9 bases. In germline, CDR1 is SGHRS, CDR2 YFSETQ. This CDR3 is 15 amino acids long. Trimming at V came to 4 bases and at J to 3 bases, leaving 5 bases not matched to a gene. The CDR3 loop is CASSLSGSGYNEQFF. The CDR3 nucleotides are TGCGCCAGCAGCCTTAGCGGGAGCGGCTACAATGAGCAGTTCTTC.

The V gene is TRBV18, the J gene TRBJ1-1; D ambiguous. The CDR3 runs 15 residues. Germline CDR1 reads KGHSH; CDR2 reads LQKENI. V was trimmed by 3 bases and J by 5 bases, leaving 16 bases between them. The CDR3 sequence is CASSPTSHELTEAFF. CDR3 DNA: TGTGCCAGCTCACCCACTAGCCATGAGCTAACTGAAGCTTTCTTT.

The chain has TRBV29-1 and TRBJ1-2; D call uncertain. V gave up 4 bases and J gave up 4 bases, with 10 bases separating them. The CDR3 is 12 amino acids. The V gene's germline CDR1 is SQVTM and CDR2 ANQGSEA. The CDR3 sequence is CSVVEVSYGYTF. The CDR3 bases are TGCAGCGTTGTGGAGGTGAGCTATGGCTACACCTTC.

This chain connects TRBV30 to TRBJ2-2; TRBD1 might be the D (6 bases). CDR3 length: 14 amino acids. Germline CDR1 is GTSNPN and CDR2 is SVGIG (reference sequence). The V end lost 0 bases, the J end lost 7 bases, and 12 bases lay between the germline ends. The CDR3 loop reads CAWSVKQGSGELFF. CDR3 DNA: TGTGCCTGGAGTGTAAAACAGGGAAGCGGGGAGCTGTTTTTT. The whole variable domain, remainder taken from reference TRBV30 and TRBJ2-2, is SQTIHQWPATLVQPVGSPLSLECTVEGTSNPNLYWYRQAAGRGLQLLFYSVGIGQISSEVPQNLSASRPQDRQFILSSKKLLLSDSGFYLCAWSVKQGSGELFFGEGSRLTVL.

J is TRBJ2-7 and V is TRBV18; 9 bases agree with TRBD2. Germline CDR1 is KGHSH and CDR2 is LQKENI. Unmatched junction bases numbered 11, after V lost 8 bases and J lost 3 bases. The CDR3 contains 15 residues. CDR3 DNA: TGTGCCAGCCGCCCGCCGGCGGGAGGGGACTACGAGCAGTACTTC. It is translated as CASRPPAGGDYEQYF.

This chain links TRBV11-3 with TRBJ2-7, with D possibly TRBD1 on 6 matching bases. V was trimmed by 3 bases and J by 6 bases, leaving 9 bases between them. CDR1 and CDR2 from the germline V gene are SGHNT and YENEEA. There are 12 residues in the CDR3. The chain's CDR3 is CASSFTGSEQYF. The CDR3 DNA reads TGTGCCAGCAGCTTCACAGGGAGCGAGCAGTACTTC.